A single T cell receptor beta chain is shown here with its context. The assay was immunoSEQ multiplex PCR, and TCRdb's table has in-frame clones only and misses some. The profile covers under 100,000 clones, with 70% to 90% appearing a single time and roughly 6% taken by the ten largest. This entry belongs to a study of OX40 agonist ivuxolimab in advanced cancers. Across the whole study: Patient treatment consisted of intravenous ivuxolimab administration every 2 weeks at 0.01 to 10 mg/kg.

The germline V and J ends were trimmed by 5 bases and 4 bases, with 8 bases remaining between them. Germline V lookup: CDR1 LGHNT, CDR2 FRNRAP. CDR3 length equals 12 residues. This specimen consisted of CD4+ or CD8+ T cells sorted from blood, obtained in a trial of the OX40 agonist ivuxolimab. The chain combines TRBV12-5 with TRBJ2-5; D gene ambiguous. This receptor was obtained from an adult with an advanced solid tumor such as melanoma, head and neck, liver or kidney cancer. As DNA, the CDR3 is TGTGCTAGTGGTAGAACTTTAGAGACCCAGTACTTC. Amino acid sequence: CASGRTLETQYF.